This entry lists 15 T cell receptor beta chains sequenced from one sample in a study of blood T cell repertoires in COVID-19. TCRdb keeps only in-frame clones here, not all; method: immunoSEQ multiplex PCR. This sample has 180,000 or so clones, with around 87% found just once. Sequencing was done on a sample of peripheral blood. Every receptor here comes from a man aged 40-49 years with active or convalescent COVID-19.

The CDR3 sequence is CASSQVVMSSYNSPLHF. DNA of the CDR3: TGCGCCAGCAGCCAAGTGGTCATGAGCTCCTATAATTCACCCCTCCACTTT. This sequence joins TRBV4-3 and TRBJ1-6; D ambiguous. V gave up 1 base and J gave up 0 bases, with 10 bases separating them. There are 17 residues in the CDR3. CDR1 is LGHNA, CDR2 YSLEER, per germline.

This clone is a singleton in its sample. J is TRBJ1-1 and V is TRBV6-2 or TRBV6-3; maybe TRBD1 (5 bases). Trimming left V 2 bases short and J 4 bases short, with 11 bases between. Germline-derived CDR1 and CDR2 are MNHEY and SVGEGT. CDR3 length equals 14 residues. The CDR3 DNA is TGTGCCAGCAGTTACATTGGGGGAGGCACTGAAGCTTTCTTT. Translating it yields CASSYIGGGTEAFF.

This rearrangement joins TRBV20-1 to TRBJ1-2, with D possibly being TRBD1 (5 bases). The CDR3 runs to 11 residues. Per germline, CDR1 DFQATT and CDR2 SNEGSKA (reference sequence). The V gene lost 5 bases and the J gene lost 7 bases, with 11 bases spanning the gap. DNA for the CDR3: TGCAGTGCTCTTGGCGGGGGTGGCTACACCTTC. Translating it yields CSALGGGGYTF.

V gene TRBV7-8 combines with J gene TRBJ2-5, with D perhaps matching TRBD1 (5 bases). Trimming left V 5 bases short and J 5 bases short, with 15 bases between. Germline V lookup: CDR1 SGHVS, CDR2 FQNEAQ. The CDR3 spans 14 residues. CDR3 in DNA: TGTGCCAGCAGCCCCAGGGCATACGGGGAGACCCAGTACTTC. As protein: CASSPRAYGETQYF.

The rearrangement uses TRBV5-1 and TRBJ2-7, with 10 bases identical to TRBD1. Germline CDR1 reads SGHRS; CDR2 reads YFSETQ. The junction had 5 bases not matched to a gene; V was cut back by 2 bases and J by 6 bases. This CDR3 contains 14 residues. This CDR3 reads CASSFRDRGSEQYF. The CDR3 coding sequence is TGCGCCAGCAGCTTCCGGGACAGGGGTAGCGAGCAGTACTTC.

The chain uses TRBV7-8 and TRBJ1-4; D is unresolved. Germline CDR1 SGHVS, CDR2 FQNEAQ. The germline V and J ends were trimmed by 2 bases and 0 bases, with 10 bases remaining between them. This CDR3 is built from 16 residues. The CDR3 bases are TGTGCCAGCAGCTTAAGGTCGAGGGCAACTAATGAAAAACTGTTTTTT. Translating it yields CASSLRSRATNEKLFF.

The V and J genes are TRBV27 and TRBJ2-7, with 8 bases that match TRBD1. The CDR3 totals 15 residues. CDR1 is MNHEY, CDR2 SMNVEV, per germline (reference sequence). V was clipped by 5 bases and J by 4 bases; unmatched bases: 10. CDR3 DNA: TGTGCCAGCAGTGCTTCAGGGGGCTTTGTTTACGAGCAGTACTTC. Translation: CASSASGGFVYEQYF.

This rearrangement joins TRBV24-1 to TRBJ1-2; D is ambiguous. The CDR3 has 11 residues. Looked up from germline, CDR1 is KGHDR and CDR2 is SFDVKD. V lost 5 bases and J lost 7, with 7 bases in between. The CDR3 loop is CATSGGSGYTF. For the CDR3, the DNA is TGTGCCACCAGTGGAGGGAGTGGCTACACCTTC.

The gene calls are TRBV28 and TRBJ1-2, with D perhaps TRBD1 (6 bases). CDR1 is MDHEN and CDR2 is SYDVKM in the germline V gene. The CDR3 spans 12 residues. V was clipped by 2 bases and J by 7 bases, with 8 bases between them. CDR3 region: CASSLRGFGYTF. CDR3 coding DNA: TGTGCCAGCAGTTTAAGGGGGTTTGGCTACACCTTC.

The chain joins TRBV13 to TRBJ2-5; 11 bases fit TRBD1. The CDR3 has 15 amino acids. Germline CDR1 reads PRHDT; CDR2 reads FYEKMQ (reference sequence). J was trimmed by 5 bases and V by 5 bases; bases with no gene match: 7. CDR3 residues: CASSPRTGGRETQYF. The CDR3 coding sequence is TGTGCCAGCAGCCCACGGACAGGGGGCCGGGAGACCCAGTACTTC.

This clone was seen a few times. The chain has TRBV7-9 and TRBJ1-1, with D unresolved. CDR1 SEHNR and CDR2 FQNEAQ come from the germline V gene (reference sequence). This CDR3 spans 16 amino acids. The V end was cut by 5 bases, the J end by 7 bases, with 23 bases between. The CDR3: CASSPSSGWRGSEAFF. In nucleotides, the CDR3 is TGTGCCAGCAGCCCATCGTCGGGGTGGCGGGGAAGTGAAGCTTTCTTT.

The V call is TRBV5-6, the J call TRBJ1-5, with 11 positions matching TRBD1. The ends lost 4 bases at V and 9 bases at J; junction bases unmatched: 9. Germline assignment: CDR1 SGHDT and CDR2 YYEEEE. This CDR3 is built from 15 residues. The CDR3 loop is CASSGGQGESSPQHF. Here the CDR3 DNA reads TGTGCCAGCAGCGGGGGACAGGGGGAATCTTCGCCCCAGCATTTT.

DNA for the CDR3: TGTGCCACCAGCAGAGACAGGGGTGGGGGCAATCAGCCCCAGCATTTT. This sequence encodes CATSRDRGGGNQPQHF. This chain connects TRBV15 to TRBJ1-5; D is perhaps TRBD1 (6 bases). Trimming removed 0 bases from V and 2 bases from J, with 11 bases in between. Germline CDR1 is LNHNV and CDR2 is YYDKDF (reference sequence). The CDR3 is 16 residues long.

The CDR3: CASSQGGMNTEAFF. The CDR3 DNA is TGTGCCAGCAGCCAAGGAGGGATGAACACTGAAGCTTTCTTT. V usage is TRBV4-2 and J usage is TRBJ1-1; D gene unclear. The CDR3 covers 14 residues. Trimming stripped 1 base from V and 0 bases from J, with 6 bases between. CDR1 and CDR2 (germline): LGHNA, YNFKEQ.

V is TRBV7-9 and J is TRBJ1-2, with a weak D call TRBD1 (5 bases). CDR1 and CDR2 from the germline V gene are SEHNR and FQNEAQ (reference sequence). With 4 bases removed from V and 6 bases from J, the gap between germline ends came to 15 bases. The CDR3 runs to 14 residues. CDR3 sequence reads: CASSWGVDSDGYTF. The CDR3 DNA follows: TGTGCCAGCAGCTGGGGGGTAGATTCGGATGGCTACACCTTC.